The 17 T cell receptor beta chains below were found in one sample sequenced in a study of blood T cells in healthy people across ages. Next came a second PCR, run for 7 to 11 cycles, which used a sample-barcoded 5' primer along with a J-beta primer mix. TCRdb re-called the 5' RACE reads through MiXCR, storing one row per CDR3 protein. The repertoire holds about a million distinct CDR3 sequences, with around 48% as singletons. Sequencing was done on a sample of blood. These receptors were obtained from a man aged 25 to 40 in good health.

This clonotype showed up many times. The chain uses TRBV7-9 and TRBJ2-7; D may be TRBD1 (6 bases). V dropped 5 bases and J dropped 1 base, with 18 bases sitting between them. Germline CDR1 and CDR2: SEHNR and FQNEAQ (reference sequence). This CDR3 has 16 residues. CDR3 nucleotides: TGTGCCAGCAGCCGAACCGCACAGGGTGTATCCTACGAGCAGTACTTC. It specifies CASSRTAQGVSYEQYF.

The chain couples TRBV5-1 to TRBJ2-3; 8 positions agree with TRBD1. The junction had 6 bases not matched to a gene; V was cut back by 5 bases and J by 4 bases. In germline, CDR1 is SGHRS, CDR2 YFSETQ. The CDR3 runs to 14 residues. The CDR3, as DNA: TGCGCCAGCAGGTGGACAGGGTATTCAGATACGCAGTATTTT. Encoded protein: CASRWTGYSDTQYF.

This clonotype turned up a few times. The chain carries TRBV7-9 and TRBJ1-2; D is unresolved. V gave up 2 bases and J gave up 4 bases, with 11 bases separating them. The CDR3 runs to 14 residues. Germline loops: CDR1 SEHNR, CDR2 FQNEAQ (reference sequence). The chain's CDR3 is CASSLPPGSYGYTF. The DNA of the CDR3 is TGTGCCAGCAGCTTACCCCCCGGCAGCTATGGCTACACCTTC.

The gene calls are TRBV24-1 and TRBJ1-1; 8 bases match TRBD1. Trimming took 3 bases from V and 12 from J; bases not matched to a gene: 8. CDR1 is KGHDR, CDR2 SFDVKD, per germline. This CDR3 is 13 amino acids long. CDR3 region: CATSDPGQGVTFF. For the CDR3, the DNA is TGTGCCACCAGTGATCCCGGACAGGGTGTAACTTTCTTT.

V gene TRBV20-1 combines with J gene TRBJ2-5, with D uncertain. The CDR3 contains 16 residues. Germline V gene data show CDR1 as DFQATT and CDR2 as SNEGSKA (reference sequence). Deletions cut 0 bases from V and 2 bases from J, with 16 bases between. CDR3 in DNA: TGCAGTGCTAGAGATCTTGGCTCCTCCGGACAAGAGACCCAGTACTTC. Protein sequence: CSARDLGSSGQETQYF.

This clonotype was seen a handful of times. The chain combines TRBV28 with TRBJ1-4; perhaps TRBD1 as D (6 bases). Trimming stripped 5 bases from V and 8 bases from J, with 18 bases between. CDR1 is MDHEN, CDR2 SYDVKM, per germline. CDR3 length equals 15 residues. Written as DNA, the CDR3 is TGTGCCAGCAGTACCGGGACATCCAGTGGGGAAAAACTGTTTTTT. This codes for CASSTGTSSGEKLFF.

In nucleotides, the CDR3 is TGTGCCAGCAGCTTCTTGGCAGGGGAGGAGAGTGAAGCTTTCTTT. It codes for CASSFLAGEESEAFF. The J gene is TRBJ1-1, the V gene TRBV7-3; D possibly corresponds to TRBD1 (6 bases). The V end was cut by 3 bases, the J end by 7 bases, with 18 bases between. CDR1 is SGHTA, CDR2 FQGTGA, per germline. There are 15 residues in the CDR3.

The V call is TRBV5-5, the J call TRBJ2-3; 7 nucleotides match TRBD1. The V gene end was trimmed by 4 bases and the J gene end by 0 bases; junction bases not matched to a gene: 8. The germline V gene encodes CDR1 SGHKS and CDR2 YYEKEE (reference sequence). This CDR3 is 16 amino acids long. In DNA, the CDR3 is TGTGCCAGCAGCCCCCCGGGACAGCCTAGCACAGATACGCAGTATTTT. This sequence encodes CASSPPGQPSTDTQYF.

In nucleotides, the CDR3 is TGTGCCAGCAGCCCGACCCGGGCCCGCACAGATACGCAGTATTTT. Translating gives CASSPTRARTDTQYF. This chain connects TRBV7-9 to TRBJ2-3; no definite D call. Trimming stripped 5 bases from V and 1 base from J, with 13 bases between. Germline loops: CDR1 SEHNR, CDR2 FQNEAQ (reference sequence). This CDR3 spans 15 amino acids.

V usage is TRBV5-1 and J usage is TRBJ2-4, with TRBD1 matching over 8 bases. Unmatched junction bases numbered 12, after V lost 6 bases and J lost 13 bases. Germline lookup yields CDR1 SGHRS and CDR2 YFSETQ. The CDR3 consists of 13 residues. The DNA of the CDR3 is TGCGCCAGCATGGGCCAGGGGGCGTACGGGCAGTACTTC. Amino acids: CASMGQGAYGQYF.

This clonotype was recorded a few times. This chain joins TRBV20-1 and TRBJ2-1; D unresolved. CDR3 size: 15 residues. The V gene's germline CDR1 is DFQATT and CDR2 SNEGSKA (reference sequence). Trimming removed 6 bases at V and 0 bases at J, with 15 bases between. Here the CDR3 reads CSAPPLPSSYNEQFF. The CDR3 DNA reads TGCAGTGCCCCCCCTCTACCGAGCTCCTACAATGAGCAGTTCTTC.

The rearrangement uses TRBV7-2 and TRBJ2-1, with 8 bases matching TRBD2. Germline V gene data show CDR1 as SGHTA and CDR2 as FQGNSA. CDR3 size: 16 residues. Trimming at V came to 7 bases and at J to 0 bases, leaving 8 bases not matched to a gene. The CDR3 nucleotides read TGTGCCAGCAAGCGATACGGGGGGGACTCCTACAATGAGCAGTTCTTC. This gives the protein CASKRYGGDSYNEQFF.

The rearrangement uses TRBV29-1 and TRBJ1-1, with a weak D call TRBD1 (5 bases). V lost 7 bases and J lost 6, with 15 bases in between. This CDR3 has 12 amino acids. The germline V gene encodes CDR1 SQVTM and CDR2 ANQGSEA. CDR3 DNA: TGCAGCGCTGGGATGGTAGGGGCTGAAGCTTTCTTT. Its protein product is CSAGMVGAEAFF.

The V gene is TRBV3-1, the J gene TRBJ2-6; D ambiguous. V lost 1 base, J lost 0 bases, and 7 bases lay in between. Looked up from germline, CDR1 is LGHDT and CDR2 is YNNKEL (reference sequence). The CDR3 loop spans 16 amino acids. The chain's CDR3 is CASSQGVGSGANVLTF. The DNA of the CDR3 is TGTGCCAGCAGCCAAGGGGTGGGCTCTGGGGCCAACGTCCTGACTTTC.

A remark on this clonotype: This sequence may be a read error, since a much larger clone differs from it by one base. This chain connects TRBV29-1 to TRBJ2-5, with 10 bases that match TRBD2. The V gene end was trimmed by 8 bases and the J gene end by 4 bases; junction bases not matched to a gene: 10. The CDR3 spans 14 residues. Germline V gene sequence: CDR1 SQVTM, CDR2 ANQGSEA. The CDR3 reads CSLKGLALLETQYF. The CDR3 coding sequence is TGCAGCCTCAAGGGACTAGCGCTGTTAGAGACCCAGTACTTC.

The CDR3 region has the DNA TGTGCCAGCAGCCCAACAGGGAGCGAAAATTCACCCCTCCACTTT. Encoded protein: CASSPTGSENSPLHF. The chain carries TRBV9 and TRBJ1-6; perhaps TRBD1 as D (6 bases). The CDR3 loop spans 15 amino acids. CDR1 and CDR2 from the germline V gene are SGDLS and YYNGEE. V dropped 4 bases and J dropped 7 bases, with 15 bases sitting between them.

V gene TRBV3-1 combines with J gene TRBJ1-2; 8 bases match TRBD1. Germline CDR1 and CDR2: LGHDT and YNNKEL (reference sequence). V trimming: 3 bases; J trimming: 6 bases; junction bases outside the gene matches: 6. The CDR3 consists of 14 residues. CDR3 sequence reads: CASSHDRGSNGYTF. CDR3 DNA: TGTGCCAGCAGCCACGACAGGGGTAGTAATGGCTACACCTTC.